This passage covers 20 T cell receptor beta chains from one sample sequenced in a study of technical replicates of blood from a few donors. The method was immunoSEQ multiplex PCR; TCRdb's version includes in-frame clones alone and lacks a portion of them. This sample yields around 60,000 clones, of which roughly 92% are seen a single time; about 4.5% belongs to the top ten. The sample comprised PBMCs. Source of these receptors: a human donor in good health. Some clones in this sample may be carry-over from other donors' samples.

The chain joins TRBV5-1 to TRBJ2-1; TRBD2 matches 7 bases. The junction had 13 bases not matched to a gene; V was cut back by 5 bases and J by 5 bases. The CDR3 loop spans 16 amino acids. Germline assignment: CDR1 SGHRS and CDR2 YFSETQ. The CDR3 sequence: CASSMPVGGPNNEQFF. In nucleotides, the CDR3 is TGCGCCAGCAGTATGCCGGTGGGAGGGCCTAACAATGAGCAGTTCTTC. Looking up the rest from reference TRBV5-1 and TRBJ2-1 gives the full variable domain: KAGVTQTPRYLIKTRGQQVTLSCSPISGHRSVSWYQQTPGQGLQFLFEYFSETQRNKGNFPGRFSGRQFSNSRSEMNVSTLELGDSALYLCASSMPVGGPNNEQFFGPGTRLTVL.

The chain uses TRBV5-1 and TRBJ2-7; 7 bases map to TRBD1. CDR3 length equals 13 residues. Looked up from germline, CDR1 is SGHRS and CDR2 is YFSETQ. Germline trimming cut 2 bases from V and 5 bases from J; bases unmatched to any gene: 4. The CDR3, as DNA: TGCGCCAGCAGCTTTGGACAGGCAAACGAGCAGTACTTC. It specifies CASSFGQANEQYF.

The chain has TRBV7-2 and TRBJ2-4; D remains unclear. This CDR3 is 14 amino acids long. Germline V CDR1 and CDR2: SGHTA, FQGNSA. Deletions cut 2 bases from V and 9 bases from J, with 14 bases between. Written as DNA, the CDR3 is TGTGCCAGCAGCTTAAATGCGGCCGCCGCCATTCAGTACTTC. Amino acid sequence: CASSLNAAAAIQYF.

The chain carries TRBV7-7 and TRBJ2-5; 7 bases map to TRBD1. V gave up 5 bases and J gave up 5 bases; unmatched junction bases: 14. The CDR3 length is 16 residues. The V gene's germline CDR1 is SSHAT and CDR2 FNYEAQ (reference sequence). The CDR3 DNA is TGTGCCAGCAGCCTCGGTGTAAAGGGGGCGGTGGAGACCCAGTACTTC. Its protein product is CASSLGVKGAVETQYF.

J is TRBJ2-5 and V is TRBV6-5; D is possibly TRBD2 (6 bases). This CDR3 region has 15 residues. Per germline, CDR1 MNHEY and CDR2 SVGAGI. Trimming took 5 bases from V and 4 from J, leaving 17 bases between them. Here the CDR3 reads CASSGPERALETQYF. CDR3 DNA sequence: TGTGCCAGCAGTGGCCCCGAGCGGGCTCTAGAGACCCAGTACTTC.

This chain joins TRBV15 and TRBJ2-1; TRBD2 aligns across 9 bases. CDR1 LNHNV and CDR2 YYDKDF come from the germline V gene (reference sequence). The CDR3 sequence is 16 residues long. Losses at the gene ends were 5 bases for V and 2 bases for J; bases not matched to a gene: 7. CDR3 nucleotides: TGTGCCACCAGCGGCATAGCGGGGGCCACCTACAATGAGCAGTTCTTC. This encodes CATSGIAGATYNEQFF.

The rearrangement links TRBV6-5 to TRBJ2-7; TRBD1 matches 12 bases. The V and J ends lost 5 bases and 4 bases, in that order; junction bases with no gene match: 3. Germline V lookup: CDR1 MNHEY, CDR2 SVGAGI. The CDR3 runs to 14 residues. CDR3 in DNA: TGTGCCAGCAGTCGGGACAGGGGGCGATACGAGCAGTACTTC. It specifies CASSRDRGRYEQYF.

The chain links TRBV19 to TRBJ2-3, with 9 bases fitting TRBD2. V lost 6 bases and J lost 3; bases outside the gene matches: 10. There are 16 residues in the CDR3. Germline V gene sequence: CDR1 LNHDA, CDR2 SQIVND (reference sequence). As DNA, the CDR3 is TGTGCCAGTAGCCCTCACGGCGGGAGGGAAACAGATACGCAGTATTTT. Its translation: CASSPHGGRETDTQYF.

The chain has TRBV29-1 and TRBJ2-2; D perhaps matches TRBD2 (6 bases). The CDR3 contains 15 residues. Germline CDR1 and CDR2: SQVTM and ANQGSEA. The V end lost 6 bases, the J end lost 5 bases, and 19 bases lay between the germline ends. The CDR3 is CSVGSPGAGTGELFF. The CDR3 DNA is TGCAGCGTAGGGTCCCCCGGAGCGGGTACCGGGGAGCTGTTTTTT.

In nucleotides, the CDR3 is TGTGCCAGCAGCTTAGTTCCGCGGGGGGGCTCCGGTCGCGAGCAGTACTTC. It encodes CASSLVPRGGSGREQYF. V usage is TRBV11-2 and J usage is TRBJ2-7; the match to TRBD2 covers 9 bases. Germline loops: CDR1 SGHAT, CDR2 FQNNGV. CDR3 length: 17 residues. After removal of 1 base from V and 6 bases from J, the junction contained 13 bases not matched to a gene.

This clone was recorded a few times. CDR3 loop: CASSPGQGRSPLHF. Here the CDR3 DNA reads TGTGCCAGCAGCCCCGGACAGGGAAGATCACCCCTCCACTTT. This rearrangement joins TRBV9 to TRBJ1-6; the match to TRBD1 covers 8 bases. The CDR3 extends over 14 amino acids. Germline CDR1 SGDLS, CDR2 YYNGEE. V shed 4 bases and J 10 bases; nucleotides not matched to a gene: 7.

This chain joins TRBV10-3 and TRBJ2-7; 12 bases align to TRBD2. The germline gives CDR1 ENHRY, CDR2 SYGVKD. The CDR3 sequence is 13 residues long. V shed 6 bases, J shed 5 bases, and the junction held 2 bases outside the gene matches. The CDR3 reads CAIRGLAGHEQYF. The CDR3 nucleotides are TGTGCCATCAGAGGACTAGCGGGGCACGAGCAGTACTTC.

The CDR3, as DNA: TGCGCCAGCAGTGAGCCAGCCGGGACATACGGTGAAAAACTGTTTTTT. Protein: CASSEPAGTYGEKLFF. The chain employs TRBV10-2 and TRBJ1-4; the D gene is possibly TRBD1 (6 bases). V lost 2 bases and J lost 7, with 17 bases in between. Looked up from germline, CDR1 is WSHSY and CDR2 is SAAADI. This CDR3 has 16 residues.

The chain couples TRBV19 to TRBJ2-7; 9 bases map to TRBD1. The CDR3 contains 13 residues. The V and J ends lost 4 bases and 7 bases, in that order; junction bases with no gene match: 5. Germline CDR1 and CDR2: LNHDA and SQIVND (reference sequence). CDR3 region: CASSRGQGEEQYF. CDR3 bases: TGTGCCAGTAGTAGGGGACAGGGTGAGGAGCAGTACTTC.

This rearrangement joins TRBV11-2 to TRBJ2-5; 9 nucleotides line up with TRBD2. This CDR3 contains 17 residues. CDR1 is SGHAT, CDR2 FQNNGV, per germline. Unmatched junction bases numbered 15, after V lost 1 base and J lost 9 bases. For the CDR3, the DNA is TGTGCCAGCAGCTTAGGGATGATGCGGGGGGGTCTAATGGCCCAGTACTTC. Protein product: CASSLGMMRGGLMAQYF.

The J gene is TRBJ1-2, the V gene TRBV4-1; no clear D gene. V lost 1 base and J 4 bases, leaving 7 bases between the germline ends. Germline V gives CDR1 MGHRA, CDR2 YSYEKL. The CDR3 runs to 13 residues. The CDR3 coding sequence is TGCGCCAGCAGCCAAGTCCGGTCCTATGGCTACACCTTC. Translated, it gives CASSQVRSYGYTF.

The CDR3, as DNA: TGCGCCAGCAGCTTGGGTGAGGGCGGTTCACCCCTCCACTTT. This gives the protein CASSLGEGGSPLHF. The V and J genes are TRBV5-1 and TRBJ1-6; D is ambiguous. Germline V gene sequence: CDR1 SGHRS, CDR2 YFSETQ. With 0 bases removed from V and 9 bases from J, the gap between germline ends came to 10 bases. The CDR3 runs to 14 residues.

The chain links TRBV4-2 to TRBJ2-1; 10 bases align to TRBD2. CDR3 size: 18 residues. CDR1 is LGHNA and CDR2 is YNFKEQ in the germline V gene. Losses at the gene ends were 0 bases for V and 0 bases for J; bases not matched to a gene: 5. DNA for the CDR3: TGTGCCAGCAGCCAAGATTGGAGCGGGGGGGGCTCCTACAATGAGCAGTTCTTC. It encodes CASSQDWSGGGSYNEQFF.

The chain employs TRBV4-3 and TRBJ2-2; 7 bases match TRBD2. Germline V lookup: CDR1 LGHNA, CDR2 YSLEER. The CDR3 totals 18 residues. V gave up 1 base and J gave up 6 bases; unmatched junction bases: 14. CDR3 nucleotides: TGCGCCAGCAGCCAAGCGTCCTGGGGCGGGAGTGTCCCCGGGGAGCTGTTTTTT. The encoded protein is CASSQASWGGSVPGELFF.

The rearrangement joins TRBV7-3 to TRBJ2-3, with 7 bases lining up with TRBD2. From germline, CDR1 is SGHTA and CDR2 FQGTGA. The CDR3 is made up of 16 amino acids. The J segment lost 4 bases and the V segment lost 5 bases, leaving 12 bases of the junction unmatched. This CDR3 is CASSPFGGGVADTQYF. The CDR3 nucleotides are TGTGCCAGCAGCCCCTTTGGGGGAGGGGTTGCAGATACGCAGTATTTT.